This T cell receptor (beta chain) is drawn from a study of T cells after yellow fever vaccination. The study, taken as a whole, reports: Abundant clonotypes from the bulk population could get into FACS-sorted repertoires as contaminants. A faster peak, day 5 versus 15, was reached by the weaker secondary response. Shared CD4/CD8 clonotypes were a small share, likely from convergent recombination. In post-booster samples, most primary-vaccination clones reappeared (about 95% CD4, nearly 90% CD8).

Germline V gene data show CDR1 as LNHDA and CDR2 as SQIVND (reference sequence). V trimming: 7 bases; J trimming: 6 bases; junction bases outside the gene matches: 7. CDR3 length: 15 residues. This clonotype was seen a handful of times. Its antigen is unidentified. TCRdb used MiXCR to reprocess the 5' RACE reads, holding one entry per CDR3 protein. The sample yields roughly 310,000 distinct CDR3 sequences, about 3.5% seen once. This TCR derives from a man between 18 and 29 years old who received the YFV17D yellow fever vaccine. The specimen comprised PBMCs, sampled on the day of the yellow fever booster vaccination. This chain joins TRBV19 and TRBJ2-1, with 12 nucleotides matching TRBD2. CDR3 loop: CASTLLAGGPNEQFF. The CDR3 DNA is TGTGCCAGTACGCTACTAGCGGGGGGCCCCAATGAGCAGTTCTTC.